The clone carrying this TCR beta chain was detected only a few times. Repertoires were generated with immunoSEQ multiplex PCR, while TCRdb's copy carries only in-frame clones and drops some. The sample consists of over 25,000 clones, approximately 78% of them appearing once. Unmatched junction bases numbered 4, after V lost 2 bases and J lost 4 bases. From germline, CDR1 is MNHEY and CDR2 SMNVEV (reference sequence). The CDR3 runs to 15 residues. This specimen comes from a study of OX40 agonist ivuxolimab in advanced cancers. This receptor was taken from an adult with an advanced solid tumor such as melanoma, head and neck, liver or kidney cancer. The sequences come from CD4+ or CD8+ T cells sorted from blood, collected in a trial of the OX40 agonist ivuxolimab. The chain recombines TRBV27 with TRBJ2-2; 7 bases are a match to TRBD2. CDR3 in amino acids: CASSLAGVGTGELFF. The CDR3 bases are TGTGCCAGCAGTTTAGCGGGGGTAGGCACCGGGGAGCTGTTTTTT.